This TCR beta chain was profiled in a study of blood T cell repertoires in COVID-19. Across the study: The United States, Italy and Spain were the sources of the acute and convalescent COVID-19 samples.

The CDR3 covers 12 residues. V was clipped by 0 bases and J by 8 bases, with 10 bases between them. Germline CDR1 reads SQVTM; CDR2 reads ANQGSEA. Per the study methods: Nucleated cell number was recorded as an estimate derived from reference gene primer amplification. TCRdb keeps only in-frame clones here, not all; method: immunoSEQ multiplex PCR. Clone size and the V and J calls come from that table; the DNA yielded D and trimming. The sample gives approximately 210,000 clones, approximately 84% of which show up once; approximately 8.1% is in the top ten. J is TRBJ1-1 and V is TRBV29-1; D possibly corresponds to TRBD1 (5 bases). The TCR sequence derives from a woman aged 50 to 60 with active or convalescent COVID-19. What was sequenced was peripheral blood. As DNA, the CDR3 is TGCAGCGTTGAAGAGGGGTCAGGGGAAGCTTTCTTT. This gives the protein CSVEEGSGEAFF. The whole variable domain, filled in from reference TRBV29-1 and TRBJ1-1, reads SAVISQKPSRDICQRGTSLTIQCQVDSQVTMMFWYRQQPGQSLTLIATANQGSEATYESGFVIDKFPISRPNLTFSTLTVSNMSPEDSSIYLCSVEEGSGEAFFGQGTRLTVV.